This TCR beta chain is from a study of Graves' ophthalmopathy and Graves' hyperthyroidism. Study overall: Peripheral blood was gathered at first diagnosis, ahead of any treatment whatsoever.

Germline values: CDR1 MNHNY, CDR2 SVGAGI (reference sequence). The CDR3 extends over 14 amino acids. TCR beta CDR3 amplification used RNA transcripts. RT-PCR was first run with HTBI primers, then multiplex PCR in a second round. From the multiplex PCR reads, TCRdb called clonotypes with MiXCR, one entry per CDR3 protein. Altogether 200,000 to 300,000 distinct CDR3 sequences are present, around 42% being singletons, with the ten largest covering around 43%. Thyroid ultrasound, orbital computed tomography, TRAb, serum thyroxine and clinical symptoms formed the basis of diagnosis. A note on this clonotype: The junction differs from germline at one of its ends, possibly a read error.

Sequenced material: peripheral blood. The chain couples TRBV6-6 to TRBJ1-2, with D perhaps TRBD1 (6 bases). The TCR sequence derives from an adult man with Graves' ophthalmopathy. CDR3 loop: CATSESDSNYGYTF. The CDR3 DNA follows: TGTGCCACCAGTGAATCGGACAGTAACTATGGCTACACCTTC.